Given below is one TCR beta chain in context. Its antigen is undetermined. Germline CDR1 is SGHDN and CDR2 is FVKESK. The V gene lost 1 base and the J gene lost 4 bases, with 5 bases spanning the gap. This CDR3 is 13 amino acids long. A single record per CDR3 protein comes from TCRdb applying MiXCR to the RACE reads. Of 150,000 to 200,000 distinct CDR3 sequences in the sample, around 30% were seen once. The sample is drawn from a study of human T cells and chemical hapten exposure. Looking at the study overall: For the roughly 23-week duration of the study, patients were given weekly doses of diphenylcyclopropenone on the scalp.

Study findings and constraints: Expanded TCRs were compared with controls, and the expanded TCRs formed significantly more large CDR3 similarity clusters. With alopecia, donors may have immune responses unlike healthy people's.

Time point here: pre-sensitization, week 0. Sample treatment: therapeutic diphenylcyclopropenone sensitization with weekly scalp DPC. This chain links TRBV14 with TRBJ2-1; D is unresolved. The sequence was obtained from a woman aged 25 to 39 with alopecia areata. Some clones in this sample may be carry-over from other donors' samples. This specimen was whole blood, taken in connection with sensitization to the hapten diphenylcyclopropenone (DPC). In DNA form, the CDR3 reads TGTGCCAGCAGCCAAGGTAGATACAATGAGCAGTTCTTC. The encoded protein is CASSQGRYNEQFF.